This TCR beta chain was documented in a study of blood T cell repertoires in COVID-19. Overall study: The origin of the acute and convalescent COVID-19 samples was the United States, Italy and Spain. PBMCs, B-cell-depleted T cells, or T cells were the source of the cDNA or gDNA that made up the material.

In the authors' methods: By means of reference gene primer amplification, nucleated cell counts were estimated. Method: immunoSEQ multiplex PCR; TCRdb's copy keeps in-frame clones and lacks some. Clonal size and the V and J genes are those of that table, whereas D and trimming came from the DNA. The sample consists of around 80,000 clones, about 85% of them appearing once. Germline V gives CDR1 MNHEY, CDR2 SMNVEV (reference sequence). The V and J ends lost 4 bases and 2 bases, in that order; junction bases with no gene match: 8. The CDR3 is 16 amino acids. The material sequenced was peripheral blood. The sequence was obtained from a human donor in a cohort sampled during active COVID-19. The chain joins TRBV27 to TRBJ2-5, with TRBD1 matching over 9 bases. The CDR3 here is CASSYTGGAGQETQYF. DNA for the CDR3: TGTGCCAGCAGTTACACAGGGGGCGCGGGTCAAGAGACCCAGTACTTC.